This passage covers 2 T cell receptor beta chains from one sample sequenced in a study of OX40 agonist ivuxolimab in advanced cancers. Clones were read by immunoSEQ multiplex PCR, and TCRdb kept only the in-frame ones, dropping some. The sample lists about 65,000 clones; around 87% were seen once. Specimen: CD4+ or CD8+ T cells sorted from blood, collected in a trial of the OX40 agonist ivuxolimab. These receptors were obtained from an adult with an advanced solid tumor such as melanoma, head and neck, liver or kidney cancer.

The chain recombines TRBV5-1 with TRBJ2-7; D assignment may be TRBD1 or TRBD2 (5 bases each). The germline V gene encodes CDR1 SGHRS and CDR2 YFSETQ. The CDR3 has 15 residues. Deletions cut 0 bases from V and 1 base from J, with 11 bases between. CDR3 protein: CASSLGGSFSYEQYF. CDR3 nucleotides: TGCGCCAGCAGCTTGGGGGGGAGTTTTTCCTACGAGCAGTACTTC.

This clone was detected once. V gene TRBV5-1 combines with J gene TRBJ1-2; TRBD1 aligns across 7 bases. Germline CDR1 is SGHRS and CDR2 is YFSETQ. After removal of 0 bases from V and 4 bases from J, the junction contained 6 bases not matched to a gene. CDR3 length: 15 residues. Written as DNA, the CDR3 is TGCGCCAGCAGCTTGGACAGGGGAATTCCCTATGGCTACACCTTC. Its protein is CASSLDRGIPYGYTF.